This T cell receptor (beta chain) was identified in a study of identical twins. Template switching added a universal primer binding site, and final cDNA carried unique molecular identifiers. TCRdb passed the 5' RACE reads through MiXCR, listing each CDR3 protein once. The sample includes a few hundred thousand distinct CDR3 sequences, about 8.9% of them seen just once. In regard to this clonotype: A much larger clone differs by one base, so this may be a read error.

This sample also belongs to another study, concerning yellow fever vaccine responses in identical twins.

Sequenced sample: memory (CD45RO+) T cells sorted from blood. The clonotype originates from a woman aged 18-35 years in good health.

In DNA form, the CDR3 reads TGTGCCAGCAGTGTGGACTCTGGGGCCAACGTCCGGACTTTC. This gives the protein CASSVDSGANVRTF. The chain couples TRBV6-1 to TRBJ2-6; TRBD1 or TRBD2 may be the D gene (5 bases each). The CDR3 spans 14 residues. In germline, CDR1 is MNHNS, CDR2 SASEGT.